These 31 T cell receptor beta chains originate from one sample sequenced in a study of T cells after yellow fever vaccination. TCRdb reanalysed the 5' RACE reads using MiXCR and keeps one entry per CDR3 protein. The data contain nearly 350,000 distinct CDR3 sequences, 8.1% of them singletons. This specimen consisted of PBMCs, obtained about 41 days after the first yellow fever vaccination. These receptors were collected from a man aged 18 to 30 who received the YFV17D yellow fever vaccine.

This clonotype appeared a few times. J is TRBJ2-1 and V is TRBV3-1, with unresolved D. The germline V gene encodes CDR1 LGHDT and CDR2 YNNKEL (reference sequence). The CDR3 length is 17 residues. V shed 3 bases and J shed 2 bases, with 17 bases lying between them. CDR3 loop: CASSQGPRKSPYNEQFF. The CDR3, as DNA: TGTGCCAGCAGCCAGGGCCCTAGGAAGTCCCCCTACAATGAGCAGTTCTTC.

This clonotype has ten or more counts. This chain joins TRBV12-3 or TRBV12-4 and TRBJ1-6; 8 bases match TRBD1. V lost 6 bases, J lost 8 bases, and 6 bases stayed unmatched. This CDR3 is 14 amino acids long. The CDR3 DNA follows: TGTGCCAGCAGCCTAACAGGGGGGGATTCACCCCTCCACTTT. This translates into CASSLTGGDSPLHF.

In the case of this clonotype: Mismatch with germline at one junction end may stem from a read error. The CDR3 spells CAISFSSKETQYF. CDR3 nucleotides: TGTGCCATCAGCTTTTCTTCCAAAGAGACCCAGTACTTC. The chain couples TRBV5-6 to TRBJ2-5; D call uncertain. Per germline, CDR1 SGHDT and CDR2 YYEEEE. The length of the CDR3 is 13 residues.

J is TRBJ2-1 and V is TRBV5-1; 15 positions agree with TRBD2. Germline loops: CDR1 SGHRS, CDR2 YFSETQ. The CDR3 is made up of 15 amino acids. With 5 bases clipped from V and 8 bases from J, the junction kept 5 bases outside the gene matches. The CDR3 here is CASSLGTSGGHEQFF. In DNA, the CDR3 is TGCGCCAGCAGTCTCGGGACTAGCGGGGGGCATGAGCAGTTCTTC.

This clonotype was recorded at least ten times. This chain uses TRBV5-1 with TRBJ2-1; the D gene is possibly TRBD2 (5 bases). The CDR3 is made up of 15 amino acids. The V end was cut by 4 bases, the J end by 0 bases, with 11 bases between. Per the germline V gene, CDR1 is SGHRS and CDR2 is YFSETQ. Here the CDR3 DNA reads TGCGCCAGCAGCGAGGGCCCAAGCTCCTACAATGAGCAGTTCTTC. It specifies CASSEGPSSYNEQFF.

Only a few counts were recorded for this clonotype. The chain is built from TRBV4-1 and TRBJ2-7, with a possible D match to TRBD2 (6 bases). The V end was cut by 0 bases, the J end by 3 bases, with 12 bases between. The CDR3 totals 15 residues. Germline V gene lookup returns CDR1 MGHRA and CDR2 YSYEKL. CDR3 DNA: TGCGCCAGCAGCCAAGAAGGTGCCGGGGGCTACGAGCAGTACGTC. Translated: CASSQEGAGGYEQYV.

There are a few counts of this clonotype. The CDR3 nucleotides read TGTGCCAGCAGTTCCCAGGGCTCCACCTACGAGCAGTACTTC. Translated: CASSSQGSTYEQYF. The rearrangement joins TRBV12-3 or TRBV12-4 to TRBJ2-7; a possible D gene is TRBD1 (5 bases). The CDR3 is made up of 14 amino acids. The germline V and J ends were trimmed by 4 bases and 2 bases, with 12 bases remaining between them.

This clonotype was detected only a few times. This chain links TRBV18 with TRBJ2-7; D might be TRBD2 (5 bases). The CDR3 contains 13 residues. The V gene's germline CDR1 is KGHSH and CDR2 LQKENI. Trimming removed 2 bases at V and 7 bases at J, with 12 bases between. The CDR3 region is CASSPREGGEQYV. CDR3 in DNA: TGTGCCAGCTCACCAAGAGAGGGCGGGGAGCAGTACGTC.

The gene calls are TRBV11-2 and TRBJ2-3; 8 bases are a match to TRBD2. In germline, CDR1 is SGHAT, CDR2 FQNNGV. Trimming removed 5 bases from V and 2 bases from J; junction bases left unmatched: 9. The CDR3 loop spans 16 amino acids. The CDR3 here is CASSPLPSGYTDTQYF. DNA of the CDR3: TGTGCCAGCAGCCCCCTCCCTAGCGGGTACACAGATACGCAGTATTTT. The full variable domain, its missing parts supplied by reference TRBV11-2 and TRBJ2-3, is EAGVAQSPRYKIIEKRQSVAFWCNPISGHATLYWYQQILGQGPKLLIQFQNNGVVDDSQLPKDRFSAERLKGVDSTLKIQPAKLEDSAVYLCASSPLPSGYTDTQYFGPGTRLTVL.

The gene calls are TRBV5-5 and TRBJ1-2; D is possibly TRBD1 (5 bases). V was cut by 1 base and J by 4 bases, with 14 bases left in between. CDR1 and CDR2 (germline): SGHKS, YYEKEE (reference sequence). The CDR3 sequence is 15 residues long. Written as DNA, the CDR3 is TGTGCCAGCAGCTTGACAGGACAAGCGATCTATGGCTACACCTTC. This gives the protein CASSLTGQAIYGYTF.

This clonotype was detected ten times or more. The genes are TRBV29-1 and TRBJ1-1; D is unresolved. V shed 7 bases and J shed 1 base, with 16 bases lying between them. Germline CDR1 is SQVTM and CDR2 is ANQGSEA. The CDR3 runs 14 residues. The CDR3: CSEHPEGRNTEAFF. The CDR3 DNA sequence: TGCAGCGAGCACCCGGAGGGTAGGAACACTGAAGCTTTCTTT.

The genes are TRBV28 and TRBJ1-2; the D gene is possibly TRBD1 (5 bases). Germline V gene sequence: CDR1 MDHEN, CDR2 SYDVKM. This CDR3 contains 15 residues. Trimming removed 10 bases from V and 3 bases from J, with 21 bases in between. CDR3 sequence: CATLGQARGYYGYTF. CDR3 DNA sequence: TGTGCCACCTTGGGGCAGGCGAGGGGTTACTATGGCTACACCTTC.

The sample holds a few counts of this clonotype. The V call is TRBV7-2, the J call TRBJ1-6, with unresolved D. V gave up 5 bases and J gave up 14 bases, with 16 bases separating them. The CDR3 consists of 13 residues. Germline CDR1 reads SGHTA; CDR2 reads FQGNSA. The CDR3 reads CASSPQVSASLHF. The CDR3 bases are TGTGCCAGCAGCCCCCAGGTCAGCGCGTCCCTCCACTTT.

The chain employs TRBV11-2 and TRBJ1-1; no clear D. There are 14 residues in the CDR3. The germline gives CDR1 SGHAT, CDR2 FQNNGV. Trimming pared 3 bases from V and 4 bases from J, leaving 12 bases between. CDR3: CASSLDPAGTEAFF. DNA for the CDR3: TGTGCCAGCAGCTTGGACCCAGCGGGCACTGAAGCTTTCTTT.

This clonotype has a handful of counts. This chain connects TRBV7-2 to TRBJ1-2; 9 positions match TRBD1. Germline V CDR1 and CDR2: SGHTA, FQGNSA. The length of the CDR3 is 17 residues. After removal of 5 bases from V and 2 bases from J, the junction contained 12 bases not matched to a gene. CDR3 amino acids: CASSPTHPGQGNYGYTF. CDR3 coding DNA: TGTGCCAGCAGCCCAACACATCCGGGACAGGGAAACTATGGCTACACCTTC.

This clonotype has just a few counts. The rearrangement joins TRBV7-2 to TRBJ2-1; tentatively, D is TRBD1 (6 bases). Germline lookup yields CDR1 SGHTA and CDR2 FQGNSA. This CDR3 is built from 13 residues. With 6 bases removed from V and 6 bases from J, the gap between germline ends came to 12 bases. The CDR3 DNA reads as TGTGCCAGCAGAAATCGACAGGTCAATGAGCAGTTCTTC. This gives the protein CASRNRQVNEQFF.

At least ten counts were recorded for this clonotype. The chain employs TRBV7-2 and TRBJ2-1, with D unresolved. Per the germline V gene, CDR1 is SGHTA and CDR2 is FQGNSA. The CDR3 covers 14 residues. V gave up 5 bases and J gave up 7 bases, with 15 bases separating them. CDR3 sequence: CASSRTDGRNEQFF. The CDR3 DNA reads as TGTGCCAGCAGCCGCACGGACGGTAGGAATGAGCAGTTCTTC. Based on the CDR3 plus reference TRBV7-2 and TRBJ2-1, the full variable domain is GAGVSQSPSNKVTEKGKDVELRCDPISGHTALYWYRQSLGQGLEFLIYFQGNSAPDKSGLPSDRFSAERTGGSVSTLTIQRTQQEDSAVYLCASSRTDGRNEQFFGPGTRLTVL.

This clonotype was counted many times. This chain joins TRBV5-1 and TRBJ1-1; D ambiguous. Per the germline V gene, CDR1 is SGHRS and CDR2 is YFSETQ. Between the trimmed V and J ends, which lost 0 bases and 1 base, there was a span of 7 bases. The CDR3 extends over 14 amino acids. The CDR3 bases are TGCGCCAGCAGCTTGGGGACCGGGAACACTGAAGCTTTCTTT. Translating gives CASSLGTGNTEAFF.

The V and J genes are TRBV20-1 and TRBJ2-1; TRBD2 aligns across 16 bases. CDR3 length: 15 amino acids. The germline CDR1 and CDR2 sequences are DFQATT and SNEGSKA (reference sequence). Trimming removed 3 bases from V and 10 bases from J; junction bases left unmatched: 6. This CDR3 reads CSARGLAGGSGEQFF. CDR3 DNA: TGCAGTGCTAGGGGACTAGCGGGGGGGTCGGGCGAGCAGTTCTTC.

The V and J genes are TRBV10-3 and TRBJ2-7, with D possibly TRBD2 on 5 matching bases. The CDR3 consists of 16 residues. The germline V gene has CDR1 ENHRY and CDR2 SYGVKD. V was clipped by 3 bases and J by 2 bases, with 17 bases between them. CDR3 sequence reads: CAISEIGVTGAYEQYF. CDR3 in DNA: TGTGCCATCAGTGAAATAGGAGTCACCGGGGCCTACGAGCAGTACTTC.

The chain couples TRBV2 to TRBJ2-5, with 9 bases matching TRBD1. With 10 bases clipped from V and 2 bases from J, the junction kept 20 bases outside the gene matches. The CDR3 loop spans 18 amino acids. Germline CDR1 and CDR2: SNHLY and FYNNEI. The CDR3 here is CAIHDGTGSRSFQETQYF. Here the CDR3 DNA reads TGTGCCATCCATGACGGGACAGGGTCTAGATCTTTTCAAGAGACCCAGTACTTC.

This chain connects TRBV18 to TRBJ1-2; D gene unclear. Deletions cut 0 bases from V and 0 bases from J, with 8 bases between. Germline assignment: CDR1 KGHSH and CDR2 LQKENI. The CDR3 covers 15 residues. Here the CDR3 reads CASSPPAGSNYGYTF. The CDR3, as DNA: TGTGCCAGCTCACCACCGGCAGGATCTAACTATGGCTACACCTTC.

The CDR3 reads CASSEYNREMNTGELFF. The CDR3 nucleotides read TGTGCCAGCAGTGAATATAACAGGGAGATGAACACCGGGGAGCTGTTTTTT. The chain carries TRBV25-1 and TRBJ2-2, with D possibly matching TRBD1 (6 bases). The V gene lost 0 bases and the J gene lost 1 base, with 12 bases spanning the gap. The CDR3 consists of 17 residues. The germline V gene encodes CDR1 MGHDK and CDR2 SYGVNS.

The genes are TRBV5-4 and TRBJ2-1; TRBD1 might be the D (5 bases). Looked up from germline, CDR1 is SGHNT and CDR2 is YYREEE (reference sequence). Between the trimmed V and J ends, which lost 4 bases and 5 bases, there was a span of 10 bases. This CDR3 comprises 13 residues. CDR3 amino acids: CASSQGHNNEQFF. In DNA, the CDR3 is TGTGCCAGCAGCCAAGGACACAACAATGAGCAGTTCTTC.

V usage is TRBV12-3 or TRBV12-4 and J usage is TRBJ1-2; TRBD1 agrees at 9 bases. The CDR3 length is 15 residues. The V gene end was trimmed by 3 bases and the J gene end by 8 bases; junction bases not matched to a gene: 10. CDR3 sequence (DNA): TGTGCCAGCAGTTTGTACGTACAGGGGGCGGTCGGCTACACCTTC. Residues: CASSLYVQGAVGYTF.

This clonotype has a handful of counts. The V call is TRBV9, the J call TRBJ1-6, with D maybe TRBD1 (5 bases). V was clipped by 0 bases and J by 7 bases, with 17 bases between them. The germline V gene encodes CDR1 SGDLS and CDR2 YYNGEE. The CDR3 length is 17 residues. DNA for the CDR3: TGTGCCAGCAGCGTAGGGGTCGGTGCGGGGACCAATTCACCCCTCCACTTT. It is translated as CASSVGVGAGTNSPLHF. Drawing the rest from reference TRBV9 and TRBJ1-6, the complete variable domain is DSGVTQTPKHLITATGQRVTLRCSPRSGDLSVYWYQQSLDQGLQFLIQYYNGEERAKGNILERFSAQQFPDLHSELNLSSLELGDSALYFCASSVGVGAGTNSPLHFGNGTRLTVT.

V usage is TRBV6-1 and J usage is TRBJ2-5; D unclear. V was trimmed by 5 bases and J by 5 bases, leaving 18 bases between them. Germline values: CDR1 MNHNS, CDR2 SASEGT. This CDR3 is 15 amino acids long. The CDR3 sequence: CASSQFNPASETQYF. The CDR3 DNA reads TGTGCCAGCAGTCAATTTAACCCCGCATCTGAGACCCAGTACTTC.

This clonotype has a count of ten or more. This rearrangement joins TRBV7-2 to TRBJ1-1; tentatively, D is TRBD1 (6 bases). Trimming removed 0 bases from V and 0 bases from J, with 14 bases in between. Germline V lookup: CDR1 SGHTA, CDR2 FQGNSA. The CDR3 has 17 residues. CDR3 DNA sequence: TGTGCCAGCAGCTTAGCGCAGTGGGGGGCAATGAACACTGAAGCTTTCTTT. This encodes CASSLAQWGAMNTEAFF.

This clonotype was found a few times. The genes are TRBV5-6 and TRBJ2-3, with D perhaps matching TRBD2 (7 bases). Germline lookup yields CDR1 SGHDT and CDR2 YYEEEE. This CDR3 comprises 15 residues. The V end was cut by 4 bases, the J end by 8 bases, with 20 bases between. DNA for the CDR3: TGTGCCAGCAGCGATACCGGGGGGCTTTGGAGTACGCAGTATTTT. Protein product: CASSDTGGLWSTQYF.

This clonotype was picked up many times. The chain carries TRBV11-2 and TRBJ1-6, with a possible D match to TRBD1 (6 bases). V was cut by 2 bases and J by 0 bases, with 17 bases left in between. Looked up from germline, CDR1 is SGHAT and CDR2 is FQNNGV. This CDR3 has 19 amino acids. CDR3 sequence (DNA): TGTGCCAGCAGCTTAAGGGGGTTTTCAGGGAGCTCCTATAATTCACCCCTCCACTTT. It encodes CASSLRGFSGSSYNSPLHF.

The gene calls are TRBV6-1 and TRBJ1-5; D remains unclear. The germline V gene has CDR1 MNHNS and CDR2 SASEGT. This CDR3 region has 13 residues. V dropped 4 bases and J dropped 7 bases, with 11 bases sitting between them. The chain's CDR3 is CASSATEWQPQHF. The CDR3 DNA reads TGTGCCAGCAGTGCTACGGAGTGGCAGCCCCAGCATTTT.